This section outlines one T cell receptor beta chain sequence together with its context. Via the markers CD45RO/CCR7/CD25/CD127/CD95/CD27, stem cell-like memory, regulatory, central memory and naive CD4+ cells were sorted. The data are from a study of beta chain features in type 1 diabetes. Germline CDR1 SGHTA, CDR2 FQGNSA. V was cut by 3 bases and J by 8 bases, with 8 bases left in between. The CDR3 covers 13 residues. Expressed TCRB transcripts were sequenced, since all the RNA that had been isolated was reverse transcribed. Sequencing used immunoSEQ multiplex PCR; TCRdb keeps in-frame clones, though not all of them. Of about 410,000 clones in the sample, roughly 13% were seen once.

The gene calls are TRBV7-2 and TRBJ1-6; D possibly corresponds to TRBD1 (5 bases). This sequence originates from a man between 25 and 39 years old in good health. Source material: naive CD4+ T cells from blood. CDR3 nucleotide sequence: TGTGCCAGCAGCTTTAAAGGGGATTCACCCCTCCACTTT. Protein: CASSFKGDSPLHF.